These T cell receptor beta chains were read from a single sample in a study of shared clonotypes between healthy human individuals. Data came from immunoSEQ multiplex PCR; TCRdb stores just in-frame clones and leaves some out. This table has about 480,000 clones, approximately 79% appearing once. Sequencing used PBMCs. The receptors stem from a woman aged 35 to 49 in good health. Some clones in this sample may be carry-over from other donors' samples. Both conserved end residues are part of each CDR3. Each record gives: clone size, D gene, J gene, V gene, CDR3 DNA, CDR3 protein. The D gene is left open where the match is weak. Not all rows give a size; the values are once, few, many and, for expanded clones, a class.

-	TRBD2	TRBJ2-2	TRBV6-1	TGTGCCAGCAGTGAAGTGAGAGCGGGAGGGCGGAGCGGGGAGCTGTTTTTT	CASSEVRAGGRSGELFF
few	-	TRBJ2-2	TRBV7-3	TGTGCCAGCAGCCCTGTTGGACCCCGAGGGGACACCGGGGAGCTGTTTTTT	CASSPVGPRGDTGELFF
-	TRBD2	TRBJ2-7	TRBV2	TGTGCCAGCAGGGTACTAGCGGGAGGGTCCTACGAGCAGTACTTC	CASRVLAGGSYEQYF
-	-	TRBJ2-3	TRBV5-1	TGCGCCAGCAGCTTCCCGCAGGGGCCAGAGCAGAGCACAGATACGCAGTATTTT	CASSFPQGPEQSTDTQYF
-	-	TRBJ2-7	TRBV4-3	TGCGCCAGCAGCCAAGAATTGAACTACGAGCAGTACTTC	CASSQELNYEQYF
-	-	TRBJ2-1	TRBV2	TGTGCCAGCAAAGAACAGGAAACCTACAATGAGCAGTTCTTC	CASKEQETYNEQFF
once	-	TRBJ2-3	TRBV18	TGTGCCAGCTCACCAGAGAGGACCACAGATACGCAGTATTTT	CASSPERTTDTQYF
-	TRBD2	TRBJ2-5	TRBV18	TGTGCCAGCTCACCAGGGACTACAAGACCCAAATACTTC	CASSPGTTRPKYF
-	-	TRBJ1-4	TRBV9	TGTGCCAGCAGCGTATCCGGGGACTCCGAAAAACTGTTTTTT	CASSVSGDSEKLFF
-	TRBD2	TRBJ2-2	TRBV14	TGTGCCAGCAGCCCTGAGCCGGGAGGACCATACCTAATTAACACCGGGGAGCTGTTTTTT	CASSPEPGGPYLINTGELFF
few	-	TRBJ1-4	TRBV15	TGTGCCACCAGCAGAGATCTGGCAGAAGGTGAAAAACTGTTTTTT	CATSRDLAEGEKLFF
-	TRBD2	TRBJ2-1	TRBV4-1	TGCGCCAGCAGCCATCGTGCGGGAGGGACATACAATGAGCAGTTCTTC	CASSHRAGGTYNEQFF
-	-	TRBJ2-3	TRBV9	TGTGCCAGCAGCGTAACTCGAGTGGGGGATACGCAGTATTTT	CASSVTRVGDTQYF
-	TRBD1	TRBJ2-1	TRBV28	TGTGCCAGCAATATCCCTGGGACAGTCTACAATGAGCAGTTCTTC	CASNIPGTVYNEQFF
-	TRBD1	TRBJ1-4	TRBV9	TGTGCCAGCAGCGTAGGACCCAGGGGGCACTCTGAAAAACTGTTTTTT	CASSVGPRGHSEKLFF
-	-	TRBJ2-2	TRBV7-8	TGTGCCAGCAGCCTAGACAGAACGGGAACCGGGGAGCTGTTTTTT	CASSLDRTGTGELFF
-	-	TRBJ2-5	TRBV29-1	TGCAGCGTTAGGGAAGAGACCCAGTACTTC	CSVREETQYF
once	TRBD1	TRBJ1-1	TRBV5-1	TGCGCCAGCAGCTTGGCTGGGGGACAGGGAGCGGGAGCTTTCTTT	CASSLAGGQGAGAFF
-	-	TRBJ2-4	TRBV7-3	TGTGCCAGCAGCTCTAGGAGCGAAGGGGACATTCAGTACTTC	CASSSRSEGDIQYF
once	-	TRBJ1-3	TRBV30	TGTGCCTGGCGCAGCGCCAGCTCTGGAAACACCATATATTTT	CAWRSASSGNTIYF
-	TRBD1	TRBJ1-4	TRBV28	TGTGCCAGCAGCCCAAACGGACAGGGTAATGAAAAACTGTTTTTT	CASSPNGQGNEKLFF
-	TRBD1	TRBJ1-2	TRBV6-5	TGTGCCAGCAGTTCCATCCCAGGGGGACCTAACTATGGCTACACCTTC	CASSSIPGGPNYGYTF
once	-	TRBJ2-1	TRBV30	TGTGCCTGGAGTCTTAGTGGGAATGAGCAGTTCTTC	CAWSLSGNEQFF
-	-	TRBJ2-1	TRBV28	TGTGCCAGCAGTTTGGGGCTAGCGAGTTCCTACAATGAGCAGTTCTTC	CASSLGLASSYNEQFF
-	TRBD2	TRBJ2-1	TRBV11-2	TGTGCCAGCAGCACCGCGAGCGGGAAGGGTGAGCAGTTCTTC	CASSTASGKGEQFF
once	-	TRBJ2-3	TRBV2	TGTGCCAGCAGTTTCTTTGGCGGGAACACAGATACGCAGTATTTT	CASSFFGGNTDTQYF
-	TRBD1	TRBJ1-6	TRBV6-5	TGTGCCAGCAGGCCTGACAGGGTTAATTCACCCCTCCACTTT	CASRPDRVNSPLHF
-	-	TRBJ2-2	TRBV10-3	TGTGCCATCAGTGGCGTTCCTATAGTCGAAGGCGGGGAGCTGTTTTTT	CAISGVPIVEGGELFF
-	-	TRBJ2-5	TRBV18	TGTGCCAGCTCACCATCGGGGACACAAGAGACCCAGTACTTC	CASSPSGTQETQYF
-	-	TRBJ2-7	TRBV5-4	TGTGCCAGCAGCTTCGGTATATACGAGCAGTACTTC	CASSFGIYEQYF
-	TRBD2	TRBJ2-1	TRBV29-1	TGCAGCGTTGAAGGAAGGACTAGCGAGGACAATGAGCAGTTCTTC	CSVEGRTSEDNEQFF
-	-	TRBJ2-2	TRBV30	TGTGCCTGGAGAATAGCGTCCGGGGAGCTGTTTTTT	CAWRIASGELFF
once	TRBD1	TRBJ1-1	TRBV7-8	TGTGCCAGCAGCCCTCGGGACAGTGTCGACACTGAAGCTTTCTTT	CASSPRDSVDTEAFF
-	-	TRBJ1-5	TRBV7-7	TGTGCCAGCAGCTTAGAACTAGGTCAGCCCCAGCATTTT	CASSLELGQPQHF
-	TRBD1	TRBJ1-1	TRBV5-1	TGCGCCAGCAGCGGGGACAGGCGGACCACTGAAGCTTTCTTT	CASSGDRRTTEAFF
-	-	TRBJ2-7	TRBV28	TGTGCCAGCAGTCGATCGGCCTACGAGCAGTACTTC	CASSRSAYEQYF
-	-	TRBJ1-3	TRBV19	TGTGCCAGTAGTCCGGCAGGAAACACCATATATTTT	CASSPAGNTIYF
-	-	TRBJ1-6	TRBV5-6	TGTGCCAGCAGCCTAGGCAGGGGTTATTCACCCCTCCACTTT	CASSLGRGYSPLHF
-	-	TRBJ1-2	TRBV29-1	TGCAGCGGAGAGGGCGCCTATGGCTACACCTTC	CSGEGAYGYTF
-	TRBD2	TRBJ2-5	TRBV5-1	TGCGCCAGCAGCTTGGGCTCTAGCGGCCAAGAGACCCAGTACTTC	CASSLGSSGQETQYF
-	-	TRBJ2-2	TRBV7-2	TGTGCCAGCAGCTTAGATCCGAGCACCGGGGAGCTGTTTTTT	CASSLDPSTGELFF
-	TRBD2	TRBJ2-7	TRBV9	TGTGCCAGCAGCACCCTCCCTGGGGCGGGAGGAACCTACGAGCAGTACTTC	CASSTLPGAGGTYEQYF
-	-	TRBJ2-7	TRBV7-2	TGTGCCAGCAGCTTACAGTCCGGAGAGGAGCAGTACTTC	CASSLQSGEEQYF
-	TRBD2	TRBJ2-7	TRBV5-1	TGCGCCAGCAGCTTGAGACCACTAGCGGACGAGCAGTACTTC	CASSLRPLADEQYF
-	-	TRBJ1-1	TRBV28	TGTGCCAGCAGTTTGGCGCAGAACACTGAAGCTTTCTTT	CASSLAQNTEAFF
-	TRBD2	TRBJ2-3	TRBV9	TGTGCCAGCAGCGTAGTTCCAGCGGGAGGGCCGGGTACGCAGTATTTT	CASSVVPAGGPGTQYF
-	TRBD2	TRBJ2-7	TRBV4-2	TGTGCCAGCAGCCAAGGGGGAGTGGGACTACGCTACGAGCAGTACTTC	CASSQGGVGLRYEQYF
-	TRBD1	TRBJ2-5	TRBV28	TGTGCCAGCAGTTTGGGGCTGGCCGGGACAGGGACGTACCAAGAGACCCAGTACTTC	CASSLGLAGTGTYQETQYF
-	TRBD1	TRBJ1-1	TRBV7-6	TGTGCCAGCAGCACGACAGGGGTCACTGAAGCTTTCTTT	CASSTTGVTEAFF
-	-	TRBJ2-3	TRBV5-1	TGCGCCAGCGCAGGGGTAAGCGGCCTCACAGATACGCAGTATTTT	CASAGVSGLTDTQYF